These T cell receptor beta chains were read from a single sample in a study of blood T cell repertoires in COVID-19. TCRdb's table, derived via immunoSEQ multiplex PCR, lists solely in-frame clones and lacks some. The table records approximately 130,000 clones, more than 75% of them present only once. The sample comprised peripheral blood. These receptors were collected from a human donor in a cohort sampled during active COVID-19. Each CDR3 is given with its conserved first and last residue. The order of the fields is clone size, D gene, J gene, V gene, CDR3 DNA, CDR3 protein. D genes are given only for firm matches. Not every row has a clone size; where given, it reads once, few, many or a size class.

clone size: .
D gene: .
J gene: TRBJ1-6
V gene: TRBV28
CDR3 DNA: TGTGCCAGCAGTTTACGGGGGGTAGGGTCACCCCTCCACTTT
CDR3 protein: CASSLRGVGSPLHF

clone size: .
D gene: .
J gene: TRBJ1-2
V gene: TRBV6-1
CDR3 DNA: TGTGCCAGCAGTGAAGCGGGGGGTAACTATGGCTACACCTTC
CDR3 protein: CASSEAGGNYGYTF

clone size: once
D gene: .
J gene: TRBJ2-3
V gene: TRBV5-1
CDR3 DNA: TGCGCCAGCTCTAGACGGGATACGCAGTATTTT
CDR3 protein: CASSRRDTQYF

clone size: .
D gene: TRBD2
J gene: TRBJ2-7
V gene: TRBV15
CDR3 DNA: TGTGCCACCAGCAGAGATGTCCCTAACCGGGGGGAGACTAGCGGGGACTCCTACGAGCAGTACTTC
CDR3 protein: CATSRDVPNRGETSGDSYEQYF

clone size: .
D gene: .
J gene: TRBJ2-2
V gene: TRBV7-9
CDR3 DNA: TGTGCCAGCAGCTTATGGCCCCCAGAGCTGTTTTTT
CDR3 protein: CASSLWPPELFF

clone size: .
D gene: .
J gene: TRBJ1-2
V gene: TRBV19
CDR3 DNA: TGTGCCAGTGCATGGGTCCTAGGAGGCTATGGCTACACCTTC
CDR3 protein: CASAWVLGGYGYTF

clone size: .
D gene: TRBD2
J gene: TRBJ2-1
V gene: TRBV2
CDR3 DNA: TGTGCCAGCAGTGAAGGCGGGGGTTCGGGAAGGGTGCAGTTCTTC
CDR3 protein: CASSEGGGSGRVQFF

clone size: .
D gene: .
J gene: TRBJ1-5
V gene: TRBV19
CDR3 DNA: TGTGCCAGTAGTATAGTCAGCAGCGAGAATCAGCCCCAGCATTTT
CDR3 protein: CASSIVSSENQPQHF

clone size: .
D gene: TRBD2
J gene: TRBJ2-1
V gene: TRBV5-1
CDR3 DNA: TGCGCCAGCAGTCTTCGGGGGGAGTCGGGTGAGCAGTTCTTC
CDR3 protein: CASSLRGESGEQFF

clone size: once
D gene: TRBD1
J gene: TRBJ1-1
V gene: TRBV27
CDR3 DNA: TGTGCCAGCAGTCCTTGGACAGGGCGACCGAACACTGAAGCTTTCTTT
CDR3 protein: CASSPWTGRPNTEAFF

clone size: .
D gene: .
J gene: TRBJ1-3
V gene: TRBV6-6
CDR3 DNA: TGTGCCAGCAGTTCATATGACAGCTCTGGAAACACCATATATTTT
CDR3 protein: CASSSYDSSGNTIYF

clone size: .
D gene: .
J gene: TRBJ2-2
V gene: TRBV7-6
CDR3 DNA: TGTGCCAGCAGCTTAGTACCCGGCGGCAGTTTATCGGGGGAGCTGTTTTTT
CDR3 protein: CASSLVPGGSLSGELFF